This TCR beta chain was found in a study of blood T cell repertoires in COVID-19. Per the original methods: Nucleated cell number was recorded as an estimate derived from reference gene primer amplification. Some clones are missing from TCRdb's copy, which holds only in-frame ones; the method was immunoSEQ multiplex PCR. The DNA gave D and trimming, while V, J and clone size come from that table. This sample has hundreds of thousands of clones, with around 88% found just once. The V end lost 6 bases, the J end lost 3 bases, and 15 bases lay between the germline ends. Germline CDR1 reads SNHLY; CDR2 reads FYNNEI. This CDR3 has 15 residues.

Source material: PBMCs or T cells enriched from blood (not recorded which). This sequence joins TRBV2 and TRBJ1-5, with a possible D match to TRBD1 (6 bases). This TCR came from a middle-aged woman who had recovered from COVID-19. The chain's CDR3 is CASRIQGINNQPQHF. DNA for the CDR3: TGTGCCAGCAGGATACAGGGAATTAACAATCAGCCCCAGCATTTT.